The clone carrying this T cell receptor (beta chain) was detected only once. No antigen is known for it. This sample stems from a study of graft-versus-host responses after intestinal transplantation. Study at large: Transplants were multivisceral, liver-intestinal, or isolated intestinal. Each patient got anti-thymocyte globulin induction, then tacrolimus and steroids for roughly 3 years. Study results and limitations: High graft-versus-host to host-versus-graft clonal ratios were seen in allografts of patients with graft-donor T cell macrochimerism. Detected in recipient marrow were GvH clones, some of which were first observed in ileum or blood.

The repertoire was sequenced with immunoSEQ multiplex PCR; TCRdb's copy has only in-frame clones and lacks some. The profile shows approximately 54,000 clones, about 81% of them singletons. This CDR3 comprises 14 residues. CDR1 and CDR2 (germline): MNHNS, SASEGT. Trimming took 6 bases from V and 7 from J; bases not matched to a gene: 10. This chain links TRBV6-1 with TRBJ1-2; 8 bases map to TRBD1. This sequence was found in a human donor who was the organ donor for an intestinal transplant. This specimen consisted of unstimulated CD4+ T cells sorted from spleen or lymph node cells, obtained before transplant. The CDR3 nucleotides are TGTGCCAGCAGCTTACTGCAGGGGGCAAGTGGCTACACCTTC. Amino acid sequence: CASSLLQGASGYTF.